This entry lists 30 T cell receptor beta chains sequenced from one sample in a study of CD4 T cell repertoires in COVID-19. Sequencing was done directly on freshly isolated, uncultured memory T cells. Only in-frame clones appear in the TCRdb table, and some are missing; sequencing was by immunoSEQ multiplex PCR. The sample lists 23,000 or so clones, around nine tenths occurring once. Sequenced material: central memory CD4+ T cells from blood, taken before the COVID-19 pandemic. The receptor set was obtained from a human donor who had COVID-19.

This rearrangement joins TRBV6-1 to TRBJ1-2; tentative D call: TRBD1 (6 bases). This CDR3 region has 14 residues. Trimming removed 6 bases from V and 7 bases from J, with 18 bases in between. Per the germline V gene, CDR1 is MNHNS and CDR2 is SASEGT. CDR3 region: CASREQQGLTGYTF. The CDR3 region has the DNA TGTGCCAGCAGGGAACAACAGGGTCTGACTGGCTACACCTTC.

This clone has just one count. The CDR3 loop is CASSLQPGNYGYTF. In nucleotides, the CDR3 is TGTGCCAGTAGTTTACAACCAGGGAACTATGGCTACACCTTC. This rearrangement joins TRBV19 to TRBJ1-2, with D possibly matching TRBD1 (5 bases). CDR3 length: 14 residues. Per germline, CDR1 LNHDA and CDR2 SQIVND (reference sequence). The ends were cut back, 5 bases at V and 2 bases at J, with 12 bases in the middle. Drawing the rest from reference TRBV19 and TRBJ1-2, the complete variable domain is DGGITQSPKYLFRKEGQNVTLSCEQNLNHDAMYWYRQDPGQGLRLIYYSQIVNDFQKGDIAEGYSVSREKKESFPLTVTSAQKNPTAFYLCASSLQPGNYGYTFGSGTRLTVV.

The rearrangement joins TRBV4-1 to TRBJ2-3; D unresolved. CDR3 length: 15 amino acids. CDR1 and CDR2 from the germline V gene are MGHRA and YSYEKL. V was trimmed by 0 bases and J by 6 bases, leaving 13 bases between them. CDR3 DNA: TGCGCCAGCAGCCAAGAGCCTCTGTCGCGGGATACGCAGTATTTT. It encodes CASSQEPLSRDTQYF.

This clone was counted once. This chain joins TRBV19 and TRBJ2-2; 11 bases are shared with TRBD1. Germline V CDR1 and CDR2: LNHDA, SQIVND (reference sequence). The CDR3 extends over 16 amino acids. Unmatched junction bases numbered 8, after V lost 5 bases and J lost 6 bases. CDR3 residues: CASSAGGTGGAGELFF. The CDR3 bases are TGTGCCAGTAGTGCAGGGGGGACAGGGGGGGCCGGGGAGCTGTTTTTT.

The chain is built from TRBV27 and TRBJ2-2, with TRBD2 as a possible D gene (6 bases). The CDR3 loop spans 15 amino acids. Between the trimmed V and J ends, which lost 3 bases and 5 bases, there was a span of 13 bases. Germline V gives CDR1 MNHEY, CDR2 SMNVEV (reference sequence). This chain's CDR3 is CASSLWRGGTGELFF. Written as DNA, the CDR3 is TGTGCCAGCAGTTTGTGGCGGGGCGGAACCGGGGAGCTGTTTTTT.

The rearrangement uses TRBV7-2 and TRBJ2-1, with D unresolved. The V gene lost 1 base and the J gene lost 4 bases, with 11 bases spanning the gap. The CDR3 length is 15 residues. The germline V gene encodes CDR1 SGHTA and CDR2 FQGNSA. CDR3 region: CASSLERGPYNEQFF. CDR3 DNA sequence: TGTGCCAGCAGCTTAGAGCGCGGTCCGTACAATGAGCAGTTCTTC.

This chain connects TRBV18 to TRBJ2-7; D remains ambiguous. V shed 3 bases and J shed 2 bases, with 11 bases lying between them. The germline CDR1 and CDR2 sequences are KGHSH and LQKENI. The CDR3 consists of 14 residues. The CDR3 loop is CASSPTHGAYEQYF. In DNA form, the CDR3 reads TGTGCCAGCTCACCGACACATGGCGCCTACGAGCAGTACTTC.

The V call is TRBV6-5, the J call TRBJ2-5; D may be TRBD2 (6 bases). V shed 5 bases and J shed 4 bases, with 11 bases lying between them. Germline V lookup: CDR1 MNHEY, CDR2 SVGAGI. The CDR3 covers 13 residues. The CDR3 bases are TGTGCCAGCAGTAGACCGGGGGTAGAGACCCAGTACTTC. It is translated as CASSRPGVETQYF.

The chain joins TRBV6-5 to TRBJ1-2, with 8 bases that match TRBD1. V shed 5 bases and J 5 bases; nucleotides not matched to a gene: 4. This CDR3 has 13 residues. In germline, CDR1 is MNHEY, CDR2 SVGAGI. The CDR3 loop is CASSQYRGYGYTF. The CDR3 DNA follows: TGTGCCAGCAGTCAATACAGGGGGTATGGCTACACCTTC.

V gene TRBV5-4 combines with J gene TRBJ2-1; D is unclear. Germline CDR1 is SGHNT and CDR2 is YYREEE (reference sequence). This CDR3 comprises 14 residues. Trimming stripped 0 bases from V and 8 bases from J, with 12 bases between. CDR3 nucleotide sequence: TGTGCCAGCAGCTTGGAGTCCCCCGGAGATGAGCAGTTCTTC. Protein product: CASSLESPGDEQFF.

The chain joins TRBV2 to TRBJ1-5, with 7 bases aligning to TRBD1. Unmatched junction bases numbered 6, after V lost 5 bases and J lost 5 bases. Germline CDR1 reads SNHLY; CDR2 reads FYNNEI. The CDR3 runs 14 residues. Here the CDR3 reads CASSWDRKDQPQHF. The CDR3 DNA sequence: TGTGCCAGCAGTTGGGACAGAAAGGATCAGCCCCAGCATTTT.

The chain employs TRBV11-2 and TRBJ2-3, with TRBD2 identical over 14 bases. V lost 5 bases to trimming and J lost 5 bases; unmatched junction nucleotides: 9. The CDR3 spans 17 residues. Germline values: CDR1 SGHAT, CDR2 FQNNGV. CDR3 sequence: CASSTGLAGAKGDTQYF. The CDR3 region has the DNA TGTGCCAGCAGCACGGGACTAGCGGGAGCCAAGGGAGATACGCAGTATTTT.

Only one count was recorded for this clone. The chain carries TRBV6-1 and TRBJ1-6; D unclear. V gave up 1 base and J gave up 8 bases, with 9 bases separating them. The CDR3 is made up of 14 amino acids. Germline loops: CDR1 MNHNS, CDR2 SASEGT. CDR3 sequence reads: CASSEVLGDSPLHF. Written as DNA, the CDR3 is TGTGCCAGCAGTGAAGTTTTGGGAGATTCACCCCTCCACTTT.

The chain is built from TRBV6-1 and TRBJ2-1, with 13 bases matching TRBD2. V lost 7 bases to trimming and J lost 6 bases; unmatched junction nucleotides: 3. CDR3 length equals 14 residues. Looked up from germline, CDR1 is MNHNS and CDR2 is SASEGT. CDR3 in DNA: TGTGCCAGCACGCGACTAGCGGGGGGCAATGAGCAGTTCTTC. It encodes CASTRLAGGNEQFF.

This clone was seen once. The J gene is TRBJ2-7, the V gene TRBV7-9; the D gene is possibly TRBD2 (6 bases). The CDR3 has 14 residues. V dropped 5 bases and J dropped 4 bases, with 15 bases sitting between them. CDR1 and CDR2 from the germline V gene are SEHNR and FQNEAQ (reference sequence). The CDR3 coding sequence is TGTGCCAGCAGCCCTCGGACTGGGACTTACGAGCAGTACTTC. Translating gives CASSPRTGTYEQYF.

This sequence joins TRBV6-1 and TRBJ1-4; D remains ambiguous. The CDR3 is 17 amino acids. Germline CDR1 is MNHNS and CDR2 is SASEGT. Between the trimmed V and J ends, which lost 0 bases and 3 bases, there was a span of 14 bases. The CDR3 sequence is CASSEAENRLANEKLFF. The CDR3 nucleotides are TGTGCCAGCAGTGAAGCTGAGAATCGTCTAGCTAATGAAAAACTGTTTTTT.

This clone was found a few times. The V call is TRBV30, the J call TRBJ2-6; TRBD1 agrees at 8 bases. Germline V gives CDR1 GTSNPN, CDR2 SVGIG (reference sequence). Losses at the gene ends were 7 bases for V and 1 base for J; bases not matched to a gene: 6. This CDR3 contains 15 residues. In DNA, the CDR3 is TGTGCCTCGGGACAGGAGTTGTCTGGGGCCAACGTCCTGACTTTC. This sequence encodes CASGQELSGANVLTF.

The rearrangement uses TRBV27 and TRBJ2-7; perhaps TRBD2 as D (6 bases). The CDR3 contains 14 residues. Germline lookup yields CDR1 MNHEY and CDR2 SMNVEV (reference sequence). V was pared by 6 bases and J by 4 bases, with 16 bases between. CDR3 sequence (DNA): TGTGCCAGCAGAGTGGAGGGGCCGGTATACGAGCAGTACTTC. It codes for CASRVEGPVYEQYF.

The chain is built from TRBV7-2 and TRBJ2-7, with 9 bases lining up with TRBD2. From germline, CDR1 is SGHTA and CDR2 FQGNSA. The trim removed 0 bases at V and 6 bases at J, leaving 6 bases unmatched. The CDR3 runs to 15 residues. CDR3 coding DNA: TGTGCCAGCAGCTTAGCTGCGGGAGGGCCAGGCGAGCAGTACTTC. Protein: CASSLAAGGPGEQYF.

The chain joins TRBV19 to TRBJ1-4, with a tentative D call TRBD1 (5 bases). The CDR3 totals 16 residues. The germline gives CDR1 LNHDA, CDR2 SQIVND (reference sequence). The V and J ends lost 5 bases and 0 bases respectively, with 13 bases between them. Written as DNA, the CDR3 is TGTGCCAGTAGTGGCGGGGGAAAGTCAACTAATGAAAAACTGTTTTTT. Residues: CASSGGGKSTNEKLFF.

There are a few counts of this clone. Here the CDR3 reads CASSEFGGSREAFF. CDR3 coding DNA: TGTGCCAGCAGTGAGTTTGGGGGCAGCCGTGAAGCTTTCTTT. The chain recombines TRBV25-1 with TRBJ1-1; a possible D gene is TRBD1 (6 bases). This CDR3 region has 14 residues. V lost 3 bases and J lost 7, with 15 bases in between. CDR1 is MGHDK, CDR2 SYGVNS, per germline.

The CDR3 DNA follows: TGCGCCAGCAGTGTAACTACACAAGAGACCCAGTACTTC. Translation gives CASSVTTQETQYF. The gene calls are TRBV10-1 and TRBJ2-5; D not resolved. Between the trimmed V and J ends, which lost 4 bases and 2 bases, there was a span of 8 bases. This CDR3 region has 13 residues. Germline loops: CDR1 WNHNN, CDR2 SYGVQD (reference sequence).

This chain connects TRBV27 to TRBJ2-1; D uncertain. Germline V gene lookup returns CDR1 MNHEY and CDR2 SMNVEV (reference sequence). The CDR3 extends over 12 amino acids. The V gene lost 4 bases and the J gene lost 3 bases, with 4 bases spanning the gap. The CDR3 is CASSSYYNEQFF. CDR3 bases: TGTGCCAGCAGTTCGTACTACAATGAGCAGTTCTTC.

V usage is TRBV6-6 and J usage is TRBJ2-3; D possibly corresponds to TRBD1 (7 bases). The germline V and J ends were trimmed by 7 bases and 2 bases, with 16 bases remaining between them. The CDR3 loop spans 15 amino acids. Germline V CDR1 and CDR2: MNHNY, SVGAGI (reference sequence). CDR3 coding DNA: TGTGCCAGCAAGGTTGCGGGACAGAACACAGATACGCAGTATTTT. It yields the protein CASKVAGQNTDTQYF.

This clone came up once. This rearrangement joins TRBV28 to TRBJ2-5, with TRBD2 matching over 7 bases. CDR3 length equals 15 residues. Unmatched junction bases numbered 10, after V lost 5 bases and J lost 4 bases. Germline V gene data show CDR1 as MDHEN and CDR2 as SYDVKM. CDR3 region: CASSGMGGRRETQYF. CDR3 nucleotide sequence: TGTGCCAGCAGTGGAATGGGCGGGAGACGAGAGACCCAGTACTTC.

The V gene is TRBV5-4, the J gene TRBJ2-6; no definite D call. V gave up 4 bases and J gave up 1 base, with 9 bases separating them. Germline V lookup: CDR1 SGHNT, CDR2 YYREEE (reference sequence). The CDR3 is 15 amino acids. Written as DNA, the CDR3 is TGTGCCAGCAGCCGTGACAATTCTGGGGCCAACGTCCTGACTTTC. This gives the protein CASSRDNSGANVLTF.

This rearrangement joins TRBV19 to TRBJ1-2, with TRBD1 matching over 12 bases. The germline gives CDR1 LNHDA, CDR2 SQIVND (reference sequence). V lost 6 bases, J lost 5 bases, and 4 bases stayed unmatched. This CDR3 spans 14 amino acids. The CDR3 DNA follows: TGTGCCAGTAGCCGGGACAGGGGGCGGTATGGCTACACCTTC. Translating gives CASSRDRGRYGYTF.

The rearrangement uses TRBV19 and TRBJ1-2; no firm D call. Germline values: CDR1 LNHDA, CDR2 SQIVND (reference sequence). Trimming pared 3 bases from V and 4 bases from J, leaving 9 bases between. This CDR3 has 13 residues. The DNA for the CDR3 is TGTGCCAGTAGTATTGGCCATACCTATGGCTACACCTTC. As protein: CASSIGHTYGYTF.

The chain couples TRBV7-9 to TRBJ2-3; 7 bases line up with TRBD1. The CDR3 sequence is 15 residues long. Germline CDR1 reads SEHNR; CDR2 reads FQNEAQ (reference sequence). Losses at the gene ends were 3 bases for V and 4 bases for J; bases not matched to a gene: 7. CDR3 bases: TGTGCCAGCAGCTTCTTACAGGGGTGGTCAGATACGCAGTATTTT. It encodes CASSFLQGWSDTQYF.

V is TRBV27 and J is TRBJ1-6, with 9 bases fitting TRBD1. The trim removed 5 bases at V and 6 bases at J, leaving 8 bases unmatched. The CDR3 runs 16 residues. Germline values: CDR1 MNHEY, CDR2 SMNVEV (reference sequence). CDR3 residues: CASSPQGAVVNSPLHF. In DNA, the CDR3 is TGTGCCAGCAGTCCACAGGGGGCGGTTGTTAATTCACCCCTCCACTTT.